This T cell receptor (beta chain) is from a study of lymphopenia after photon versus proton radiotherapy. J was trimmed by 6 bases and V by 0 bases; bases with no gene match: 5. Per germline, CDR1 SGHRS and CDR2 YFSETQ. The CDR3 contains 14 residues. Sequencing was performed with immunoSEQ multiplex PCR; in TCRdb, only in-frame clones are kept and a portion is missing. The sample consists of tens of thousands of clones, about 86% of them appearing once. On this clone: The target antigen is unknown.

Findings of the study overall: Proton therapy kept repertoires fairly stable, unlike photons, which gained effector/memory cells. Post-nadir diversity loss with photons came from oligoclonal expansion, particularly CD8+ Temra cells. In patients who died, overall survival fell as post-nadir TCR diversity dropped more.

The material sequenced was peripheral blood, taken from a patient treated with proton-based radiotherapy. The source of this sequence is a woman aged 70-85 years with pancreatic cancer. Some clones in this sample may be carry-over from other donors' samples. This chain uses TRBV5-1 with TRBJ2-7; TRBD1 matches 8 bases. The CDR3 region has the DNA TGCGCCAGCAGCTTGGGACAGGGGATGGGCGAGCAGTACTTC. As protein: CASSLGQGMGEQYF.